The rows below give T cell receptor beta chains drawn from one sample of a study of cytomegalovirus exposure and HLA in healthy donors. Profiling relied on immunoSEQ multiplex PCR, and the TCRdb table lists in-frame clones only, not all of them. Among more than 85,000 clones listed, less than 80% were seen once. The sequencing sample was made of PBMCs. These receptors were taken from a man aged 25 to 45 in good health and CMV-seronegative. The CDR3 runs from the conserved cysteine through the conserved F or W. Fields, in order: V gene, J gene, D gene, clone size, CDR3 protein, CDR3 DNA. A D gene is named only where the DNA matches it firmly. Rows give clone size only sometimes, using once, few, many, or a class for an expanded clone.

V gene: TRBV7-8; J gene: TRBJ1-5; D gene: .; clone size: few; CDR3 protein: CASSLGPGRDQPQHF; CDR3 DNA: TGTGCCAGCAGCTTAGGTCCAGGGAGGGATCAGCCCCAGCATTTT
V gene: TRBV4-1; J gene: TRBJ2-6; D gene: .; clone size: .; CDR3 protein: CASSQFYSGANVLTF; CDR3 DNA: TGCGCCAGCAGCCAATTCTACTCTGGGGCCAACGTCCTGACTTTC
V gene: TRBV2; J gene: TRBJ1-5; D gene: .; clone size: .; CDR3 protein: CASSDIENQPQHF; CDR3 DNA: TGTGCCAGCAGTGACATTGAGAATCAGCCCCAGCATTTT
V gene: TRBV28; J gene: TRBJ2-4; D gene: .; clone size: .; CDR3 protein: CASSSHGGGNIQYF; CDR3 DNA: TGTGCCAGCAGTTCCCACGGGGGAGGAAACATTCAGTACTTC
V gene: TRBV5-1; J gene: TRBJ2-7; D gene: TRBD1; clone size: .; CDR3 protein: CASSPGTEASHEFYEQYF; CDR3 DNA: TGCGCCAGCAGCCCCGGGACAGAGGCAAGCCATGAATTCTACGAGCAGTACTTC
V gene: TRBV9; J gene: TRBJ2-5; D gene: .; clone size: few; CDR3 protein: CASGGETQYF; CDR3 DNA: TGTGCCAGCGGAGGTGAGACCCAGTACTTC
V gene: TRBV5-5; J gene: TRBJ2-1; D gene: TRBD2; clone size: .; CDR3 protein: CASRLAGGPYNEQFF; CDR3 DNA: TGTGCCAGCAGGCTAGCGGGAGGGCCCTACAATGAGCAGTTCTTC
V gene: TRBV5-1; J gene: TRBJ2-7; D gene: TRBD1; clone size: .; CDR3 protein: CASSLDRGVYEQYF; CDR3 DNA: TGCGCCAGCAGCTTGGACAGGGGTGTCTACGAGCAGTACTTC
V gene: TRBV30; J gene: TRBJ2-1; D gene: .; clone size: .; CDR3 protein: CACGPGGSYNEQFF; CDR3 DNA: TGTGCCTGTGGACCCGGGGGCTCCTACAATGAGCAGTTCTTC
V gene: TRBV2; J gene: TRBJ2-2; D gene: TRBD1; clone size: .; CDR3 protein: CASSEEDRDWAGELFF; CDR3 DNA: TGTGCCAGCAGTGAGGAGGACAGGGACTGGGCCGGGGAGCTGTTTTTT
V gene: TRBV6-1; J gene: TRBJ2-2; D gene: .; clone size: .; CDR3 protein: CASSVEVTGELFF; CDR3 DNA: TGTGCCAGCAGTGTAGAGGTCACCGGGGAGCTGTTTTTT
V gene: TRBV5-1; J gene: TRBJ2-1; D gene: TRBD1; clone size: .; CDR3 protein: CASSYSGQGNLNEQFF; CDR3 DNA: TGCGCCAGCAGTTATTCGGGACAGGGAAACCTAAATGAGCAGTTCTTC
V gene: TRBV6-1; J gene: TRBJ2-3; D gene: TRBD2; clone size: many; CDR3 protein: CASTWTSGSSDTQYF; CDR3 DNA: TGTGCCAGCACCTGGACTAGCGGGAGTTCAGATACGCAGTATTTT
V gene: TRBV5-1; J gene: TRBJ2-5; D gene: TRBD2; clone size: .; CDR3 protein: CASSAGLAGGLQETQYF; CDR3 DNA: TGCGCCAGCAGCGCCGGACTAGCGGGGGGTCTTCAAGAGACCCAGTACTTC
V gene: TRBV9; J gene: TRBJ2-2; D gene: .; clone size: .; CDR3 protein: CASSVEGITGELFF; CDR3 DNA: TGTGCCAGCAGCGTAGAGGGGATCACCGGGGAGCTGTTTTTT
V gene: TRBV7-9; J gene: TRBJ2-1; D gene: TRBD2; clone size: .; CDR3 protein: CASSDRSGTINEQFF; CDR3 DNA: TGTGCCAGCAGCGACCGATCCGGGACTATAAATGAGCAGTTCTTC
V gene: TRBV4-3; J gene: TRBJ2-1; D gene: TRBD2; clone size: few; CDR3 protein: CASSQVAGGNSEQFF; CDR3 DNA: TGCGCCAGCAGCCAGGTAGCGGGGGGGAATAGTGAGCAGTTCTTC
V gene: TRBV4-1; J gene: TRBJ1-5; D gene: .; clone size: .; CDR3 protein: CASSQDRWQGTYQPQHF; CDR3 DNA: TGCGCCAGCAGCCAAGATCGATGGCAGGGCACTTATCAGCCCCAGCATTTT
V gene: TRBV4-3; J gene: TRBJ2-7; D gene: TRBD1; clone size: .; CDR3 protein: CASSLNRGPYEQYF; CDR3 DNA: TGCGCCAGCAGCCTCAACAGGGGACCCTACGAGCAGTACTTC
V gene: TRBV4-3; J gene: TRBJ2-5; D gene: TRBD2; clone size: .; CDR3 protein: CASSQGSGRETQYF; CDR3 DNA: TGCGCCAGCAGCCAAGGTAGCGGGAGAGAGACCCAGTACTTC
V gene: TRBV27; J gene: TRBJ1-1; D gene: .; clone size: once; CDR3 protein: CASSLSGVTEAFF; CDR3 DNA: TGTGCCAGCAGTTTATCAGGGGTCACTGAAGCTTTCTTT
V gene: TRBV4-1; J gene: TRBJ1-2; D gene: .; clone size: .; CDR3 protein: CASSRGGSDGYTF; CDR3 DNA: TGCGCCAGCAGCCGGGGAGGGTCCGATGGCTACACCTTC
V gene: TRBV9; J gene: TRBJ2-7; D gene: TRBD2; clone size: .; CDR3 protein: CASSFDSGSREQYF; CDR3 DNA: TGTGCCAGCAGTTTCGATAGCGGGAGTCGGGAGCAGTACTTC
V gene: TRBV30; J gene: TRBJ2-7; D gene: .; clone size: .; CDR3 protein: CAWSVGRGYEQYF; CDR3 DNA: TGTGCCTGGAGTGTGGGGAGGGGGTACGAGCAGTACTTC
V gene: TRBV7-9; J gene: TRBJ2-7; D gene: TRBD2; clone size: .; CDR3 protein: CASSGGGVSAEQYF; CDR3 DNA: TGTGCCAGCTCGGGGGGAGGGGTGTCGGCCGAGCAGTACTTC
V gene: TRBV7-2; J gene: TRBJ1-5; D gene: .; clone size: .; CDR3 protein: CASSLYRDGNQPQHF; CDR3 DNA: TGTGCCAGCAGCTTGTACAGGGATGGCAATCAGCCCCAGCATTTT
V gene: TRBV5-6; J gene: TRBJ2-7; D gene: .; clone size: few; CDR3 protein: CASSSGNPLYEQYF; CDR3 DNA: TGTGCCAGCAGCTCAGGGAATCCCCTCTACGAGCAGTACTTC
V gene: TRBV27; J gene: TRBJ2-7; D gene: .; clone size: .; CDR3 protein: CASSFTPPTSSEQYF; CDR3 DNA: TGTGCCAGCAGTTTTACACCGCCAACGTCTAGCGAGCAGTACTTC
V gene: TRBV30; J gene: TRBJ2-6; D gene: .; clone size: .; CDR3 protein: CAWRRGAMKAGANVLTF; CDR3 DNA: TGTGCCTGGAGACGCGGGGCCATGAAAGCTGGGGCCAACGTCCTGACTTTC
V gene: TRBV30; J gene: TRBJ1-1; D gene: .; clone size: .; CDR3 protein: CAWRNGPGRAFF; CDR3 DNA: TGTGCCTGGAGAAACGGCCCCGGGAGGGCTTTCTTT
V gene: TRBV9; J gene: TRBJ2-5; D gene: .; clone size: .; CDR3 protein: CASSSGVQETQYF; CDR3 DNA: TGTGCCAGCAGCTCAGGGGTCCAAGAGACCCAGTACTTC
V gene: TRBV28; J gene: TRBJ2-3; D gene: .; clone size: .; CDR3 protein: CASSLSAPGPTNRQYF; CDR3 DNA: TGTGCCAGCAGTTTATCCGCCCCAGGCCCCACCAATAGGCAGTATTTT
V gene: TRBV6-5; J gene: TRBJ2-2; D gene: TRBD1; clone size: .; CDR3 protein: CASSYAYRGRTGELFF; CDR3 DNA: TGTGCCAGCAGTTACGCCTACAGGGGGCGGACCGGGGAGCTGTTTTTT
V gene: TRBV5-6; J gene: TRBJ2-7; D gene: .; clone size: .; CDR3 protein: CASSLDNEQYF; CDR3 DNA: TGTGCCAGCAGCTTGGACAACGAGCAGTACTTC
V gene: TRBV7-9; J gene: TRBJ1-1; D gene: .; clone size: .; CDR3 protein: CASSLDRNTEAFF; CDR3 DNA: TGTGCCAGCAGCTTAGACAGGAACACTGAAGCTTTCTTT
V gene: TRBV19; J gene: TRBJ1-5; D gene: .; clone size: .; CDR3 protein: CASSTGGRQDSNQPQHF; CDR3 DNA: TGTGCCAGTAGTACTGGAGGAAGACAGGATAGCAATCAGCCCCAGCATTTT
V gene: TRBV19; J gene: TRBJ2-6; D gene: TRBD2; clone size: .; CDR3 protein: CASTPGGAGANVLTF; CDR3 DNA: TGTGCCAGTACCCCGGGGGGGGCTGGGGCCAACGTCCTGACTTTC
V gene: TRBV6-5; J gene: TRBJ1-1; D gene: TRBD1; clone size: .; CDR3 protein: CASRPRDRVATEAFF; CDR3 DNA: TGTGCCAGCAGGCCCCGGGACAGGGTTGCGACTGAAGCTTTCTTT
V gene: TRBV9; J gene: TRBJ2-3; D gene: TRBD2; clone size: .; CDR3 protein: CASSFFGGETDTQYF; CDR3 DNA: TGTGCCAGCAGTTTTTTTGGGGGGGAGACAGATACGCAGTATTTT
V gene: TRBV9; J gene: TRBJ2-3; D gene: .; clone size: .; CDR3 protein: CASSVTPGDTQYF; CDR3 DNA: TGTGCCAGCAGCGTAACTCCGGGAGACACGCAGTATTTT
V gene: TRBV10-3; J gene: TRBJ1-1; D gene: TRBD1; clone size: once; CDR3 protein: CAISEETGYTEAFF; CDR3 DNA: TGTGCCATCAGTGAGGAGACAGGGTACACTGAAGCTTTCTTT
V gene: TRBV19; J gene: TRBJ2-1; D gene: TRBD1; clone size: .; CDR3 protein: CASSNWGQANEQFF; CDR3 DNA: TGTGCCAGTAGTAATTGGGGACAGGCCAATGAGCAGTTCTTC
V gene: TRBV4-3; J gene: TRBJ2-7; D gene: .; clone size: .; CDR3 protein: CASSYSENIGGSYEQYF; CDR3 DNA: TGCGCCAGCAGCTACTCCGAAAACATTGGCGGTTCCTACGAGCAGTACTTC
V gene: TRBV27; J gene: TRBJ2-7; D gene: TRBD1; clone size: .; CDR3 protein: CASSPWDRGLSEQYF; CDR3 DNA: TGTGCCAGCAGTCCTTGGGACAGGGGGCTTTCCGAGCAGTACTTC
V gene: TRBV7-2; J gene: TRBJ2-1; D gene: TRBD2; clone size: .; CDR3 protein: CASSPILAGGSYNEQFF; CDR3 DNA: TGTGCCAGCAGCCCAATACTAGCGGGAGGGTCCTACAATGAGCAGTTCTTC
V gene: TRBV25-1; J gene: TRBJ2-2; D gene: TRBD1; clone size: .; CDR3 protein: CASSELRPRAGGGGELFF; CDR3 DNA: TGTGCCAGCAGTGAATTACGACCCCGGGCAGGGGGTGGTGGGGAGCTGTTTTTT
V gene: TRBV6-1; J gene: TRBJ2-7; D gene: .; clone size: .; CDR3 protein: CATKPGLTIYEQYF; CDR3 DNA: TGTGCCACCAAACCGGGACTTACTATCTACGAGCAGTACTTC
V gene: TRBV6-5; J gene: TRBJ1-1; D gene: TRBD1; clone size: .; CDR3 protein: CASSYSQGGTEAFF; CDR3 DNA: TGTGCCAGCAGTTACTCGCAGGGGGGAACTGAAGCTTTCTTT
V gene: TRBV4-3; J gene: TRBJ1-2; D gene: .; clone size: .; CDR3 protein: CASSQDKGVRGYTF; CDR3 DNA: TGCGCCAGCAGCCAAGATAAGGGGGTGCGGGGCTACACCTTC
V gene: TRBV28; J gene: TRBJ2-7; D gene: .; clone size: few; CDR3 protein: CASSPLGGIHEQYF; CDR3 DNA: TGTGCCAGCAGCCCCCTGGGGGGTATACACGAGCAGTACTTC
V gene: TRBV11-2; J gene: TRBJ2-1; D gene: TRBD2; clone size: .; CDR3 protein: CASRGLVTNNEQFF; CDR3 DNA: TGTGCCAGCAGGGGACTAGTCACAAACAATGAGCAGTTCTTC
V gene: TRBV5-4; J gene: TRBJ2-7; D gene: TRBD1; clone size: .; CDR3 protein: CASSLDLGGSSSYEQYF; CDR3 DNA: TGTGCCAGCAGCTTAGATTTAGGGGGCAGTAGCTCCTACGAGCAGTACTTC
V gene: TRBV6-6; J gene: TRBJ2-3; D gene: TRBD2; clone size: .; CDR3 protein: CASSRGLAGGGDTQYF; CDR3 DNA: TGTGCCAGCAGTCGGGGACTAGCGGGGGGCGGGGATACGCAGTATTTT
V gene: TRBV28; J gene: TRBJ2-7; D gene: .; clone size: .; CDR3 protein: CASRDSYSYEQYF; CDR3 DNA: TGTGCCAGCAGGGACAGCTACTCCTACGAGCAGTACTTC
V gene: TRBV10-3; J gene: TRBJ1-4; D gene: TRBD1; clone size: .; CDR3 protein: CASSKGGANEKLFF; CDR3 DNA: TGTGCCTCTTCCAAAGGGGGCGCGAATGAAAAACTGTTTTTT
V gene: TRBV18; J gene: TRBJ2-5; D gene: TRBD2; clone size: .; CDR3 protein: CASSSPAGERETQYF; CDR3 DNA: TGTGCCAGCTCATCCCCAGCGGGAGAAAGGGAGACCCAGTACTTC
V gene: TRBV7-2; J gene: TRBJ1-5; D gene: TRBD1; clone size: .; CDR3 protein: CASSLRTGGYNQPQHF; CDR3 DNA: TGTGCCAGCAGCTTAAGGACAGGGGGTTACAATCAGCCCCAGCATTTT
V gene: TRBV11-2; J gene: TRBJ2-7; D gene: .; clone size: .; CDR3 protein: CASSSQDSYEQYF; CDR3 DNA: TGTGCCAGCAGCTCCCAGGACAGCTACGAGCAGTACTTC
V gene: TRBV25-1; J gene: TRBJ2-7; D gene: TRBD2; clone size: .; CDR3 protein: CASSEPEGLARSYEQYF; CDR3 DNA: TGTGCCAGCAGTGAGCCGGAGGGACTAGCGCGCTCCTACGAGCAGTACTTC
V gene: TRBV9; J gene: TRBJ2-5; D gene: .; clone size: .; CDR3 protein: CASSAGTSRGRETQYF; CDR3 DNA: TGTGCCAGCAGCGCCGGGACTTCTCGGGGGAGGGAGACCCAGTACTTC